The entry that follows covers one TCR beta chain sequence. The sample belongs to a study of blood T cells in healthy people across ages. CDR1 and CDR2 (germline): SGHDT, YYEEEE. CDR3 size: 16 residues. Deletions cut 4 bases from V and 4 bases from J, with 20 bases between. Sample-barcoded 5' priming and a J-beta primer mix drove a second PCR of 7 to 11 cycles. TCRdb re-called the 5' RACE reads with MiXCR, one entry per CDR3 protein. The sample includes hundreds of thousands of distinct CDR3 sequences, about 52% of them seen just once. Specimen: blood. The rearrangement links TRBV5-6 to TRBJ2-5, with D perhaps TRBD2 (6 bases). The TCR sequence derives from a woman aged 60-70 years in good health. CDR3 in DNA: TGTGCCAGCAGCCCTGGGTTTCTTAGCGGTAGAGAGACCCAGTACTTC. This codes for CASSPGFLSGRETQYF.